This entry concerns a single T cell receptor beta chain. No antigen is known for it. The CDR3 covers 12 residues. V was pared by 4 bases and J by 2 bases, with 0 bases of the junction left unmatched. The germline V gene encodes CDR1 SQVTM and CDR2 ANQGSEA. This entry comes from a study of monozygotic twins with cystic fibrosis. General observations from the study: Median Simpson clonality of about 0.01 suggested naive T cells predominated. Monozygotic CF twin pairs shared significantly more nucleotide-identical clonotypes than unrelated CF individuals did. In 13 of 16 pairs, V gene usage was closest to the co-twin's. No link emerged between shared CDR3 counts and age, concordance or severity.

Produced via immunoSEQ multiplex PCR; TCRdb's table is partial and in-frame only. The sample gives 30,000 to 35,000 clones, just over 65% of which show up once; over 0.75% is in the top ten. The sequence derives from a girl under 18 with cystic fibrosis. The chain couples TRBV29-1 to TRBJ2-7; 9 bases map to TRBD1. Sequencing was performed on blood. CDR3 nucleotide sequence: TGCAGCGTTGGGACAGGGGCCTACGAGCAGTACTTC. It is translated as CSVGTGAYEQYF.